Reported below is one T cell receptor beta chain. Its antigen is currently unknown. The CDR3 runs 15 residues. Germline V gives CDR1 MNHEY, CDR2 SMNVEV (reference sequence). V gave up 6 bases and J gave up 4 bases; unmatched junction bases: 6. CD8 cells classed as naive were CD45RO-negative and positively selected for CCR7, excluding terminally differentiated effector memory CD45RA+ cells. The protocol was immunoSEQ multiplex PCR, while the TCRdb copy is restricted to in-frame clones and leaves out a portion. The table lists some 2,100,000 clones, approximately 94% of them singletons, with 1.5% to 2% in the top ten. The data were obtained in a study of shared clonotypes between healthy human individuals. Study-wide findings and caveats: Read depth was anticipated to influence clonotype sharing among donors. Relative to their counterparts shared across all four donors, non-shared clonotypes exhibited diminished generation probabilities.

The clonotype comes from a man between 18 and 35 years old in good health. Some clones in this sample may be carry-over from other donors' samples. The chain recombines TRBV27 with TRBJ2-2, with 9 bases aligning to TRBD2. Material for sequencing was naive CD8+ T cells from PBMCs. This chain's CDR3 is CASSLSGSATGELFF. The CDR3 DNA sequence: TGTGCCAGCAGCCTTAGCGGGAGCGCCACCGGGGAGCTGTTTTTT.